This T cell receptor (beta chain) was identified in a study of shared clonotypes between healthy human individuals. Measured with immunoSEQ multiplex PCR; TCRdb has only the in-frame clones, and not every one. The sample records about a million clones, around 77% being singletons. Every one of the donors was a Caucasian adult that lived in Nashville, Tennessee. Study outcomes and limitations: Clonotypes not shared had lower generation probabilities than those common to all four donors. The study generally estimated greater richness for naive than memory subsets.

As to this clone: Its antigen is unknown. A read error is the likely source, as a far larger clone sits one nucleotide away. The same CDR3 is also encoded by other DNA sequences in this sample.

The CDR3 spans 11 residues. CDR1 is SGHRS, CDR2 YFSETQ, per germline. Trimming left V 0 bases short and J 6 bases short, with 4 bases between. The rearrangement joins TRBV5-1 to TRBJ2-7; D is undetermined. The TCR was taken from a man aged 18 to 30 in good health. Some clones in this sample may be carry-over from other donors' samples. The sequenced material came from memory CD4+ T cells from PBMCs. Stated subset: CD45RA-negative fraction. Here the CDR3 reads CASSLESEQYF. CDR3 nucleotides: TGCGCCAGCAGCTTGGAGAGCGAGCAGTACTTC.